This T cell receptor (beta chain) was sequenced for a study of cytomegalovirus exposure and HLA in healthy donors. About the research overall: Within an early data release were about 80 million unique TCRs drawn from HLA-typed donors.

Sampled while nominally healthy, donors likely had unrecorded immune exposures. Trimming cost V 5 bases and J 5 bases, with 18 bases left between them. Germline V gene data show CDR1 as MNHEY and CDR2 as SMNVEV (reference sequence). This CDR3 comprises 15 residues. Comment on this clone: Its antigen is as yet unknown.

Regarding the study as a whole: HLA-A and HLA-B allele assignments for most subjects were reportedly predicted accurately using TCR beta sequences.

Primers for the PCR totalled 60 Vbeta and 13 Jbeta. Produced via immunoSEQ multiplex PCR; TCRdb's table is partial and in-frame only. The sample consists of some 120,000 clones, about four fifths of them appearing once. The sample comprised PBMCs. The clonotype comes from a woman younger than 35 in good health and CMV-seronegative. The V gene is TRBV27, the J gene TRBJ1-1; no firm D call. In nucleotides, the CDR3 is TGTGCCAGCAGTCCCCGGCGCGCCCCGGAGACTGAAGCTTTCTTT. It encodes CASSPRRAPETEAFF.